These 18 T cell receptor beta chains were sequenced from one sample in a study of CD8 T cells in Susac syndrome. Random hexamers were used to reverse transcribe 0.5 to 1 ug of RNA. TCRdb passed the immunoSEQ multiplex PCR reads through MiXCR, listing each CDR3 protein once. The sample lists some 120,000 distinct CDR3 sequences, about 95% occurring once. The sample comprised CD4+ T cells from PBMCs. These receptors were taken from a human donor in good health.

The rearrangement uses TRBV29-1 and TRBJ2-7; TRBD2 is a possible D gene (5 bases). Per germline, CDR1 SQVTM and CDR2 ANQGSEA. Trimming shortened V by 3 bases and J by 0 bases, and 9 bases separated the two germline ends. The CDR3 is 13 residues long. CDR3 sequence: CSVEEVYSYEQYF. The DNA of the CDR3 is TGCAGCGTTGAGGAGGTGTACTCCTACGAGCAGTACTTC.

The V and J genes are TRBV7-2 and TRBJ2-2, with D hard to call. Germline values: CDR1 SGHTA, CDR2 FQGNSA. The CDR3 has 14 amino acids. V was cut by 2 bases and J by 2 bases, with 6 bases left in between. The CDR3 nucleotides read TGTGCCAGCAGCTTAACAGTAAACACCGGGGAGCTGTTTTTT. Translation: CASSLTVNTGELFF.

This chain joins TRBV19 and TRBJ2-1, with D tentatively TRBD2 (6 bases). The germline V and J ends were trimmed by 3 bases and 9 bases, with 18 bases remaining between them. The CDR3 consists of 15 residues. Germline V lookup: CDR1 LNHDA, CDR2 SQIVND (reference sequence). For the CDR3, the DNA is TGTGCCAGTAGTATCACCCCGGGAGTCAACCCTGAGCAGTTCTTC. This encodes CASSITPGVNPEQFF.

The V call is TRBV19, the J call TRBJ2-2; tentatively, D is TRBD2 (5 bases). V lost 9 bases and J 1 base, leaving 15 bases between the germline ends. Germline CDR1 and CDR2: LNHDA and SQIVND (reference sequence). CDR3 length: 15 amino acids. The CDR3 is CASLVYGGNTGELFF. The CDR3 DNA is TGTGCCAGCCTAGTATACGGAGGGAACACCGGGGAGCTGTTTTTT. Combining the CDR3 with reference TRBV19 and TRBJ2-2 gives the whole variable domain DGGITQSPKYLFRKEGQNVTLSCEQNLNHDAMYWYRQDPGQGLRLIYYSQIVNDFQKGDIAEGYSVSREKKESFPLTVTSAQKNPTAFYLCASLVYGGNTGELFFGEGSRLTVL.

The chain is built from TRBV3-1 and TRBJ2-3; 13 bases agree with TRBD2. With 4 bases clipped from V and 1 base from J, the junction kept 5 bases outside the gene matches. The CDR3 is made up of 17 amino acids. Germline V gene data show CDR1 as LGHDT and CDR2 as YNNKEL (reference sequence). DNA of the CDR3: TGTGCCAGCAGCCGACTAGCGGGAGGTACGGGCACAGATACGCAGTATTTT. Protein product: CASSRLAGGTGTDTQYF.

The chain uses TRBV7-2 and TRBJ2-5; possibly TRBD2 for D (6 bases). The CDR3 covers 13 residues. Per germline, CDR1 SGHTA and CDR2 FQGNSA. Trimming took 5 bases from V and 5 from J, leaving 12 bases between them. The CDR3 DNA sequence: TGTGCCAGCAGCCGACGACTAGTTGAGACCCAGTACTTC. The encoded protein is CASSRRLVETQYF.

V is TRBV12-3 or TRBV12-4 and J is TRBJ2-6; D perhaps matches TRBD2 (6 bases). Trimming shortened V by 3 bases and J by 0 bases, and 9 bases separated the two germline ends. This CDR3 comprises 16 residues. This chain's CDR3 is CASSFVGGSGANVLTF. In nucleotides, the CDR3 is TGTGCCAGCAGTTTCGTGGGGGGCTCTGGGGCCAACGTCCTGACTTTC.

This clonotype has just one count. V usage is TRBV7-9 and J usage is TRBJ2-6; no clear D gene. The CDR3 covers 16 residues. V shed 1 base and J shed 0 bases, with 7 bases lying between them. Germline V gene sequence: CDR1 SEHNR, CDR2 FQNEAQ (reference sequence). DNA of the CDR3: TGTGCCAGCAGCTTAGTATACAACTCTGGGGCCAACGTCCTGACTTTC. Its protein product is CASSLVYNSGANVLTF.

This clonotype was detected once. The rearrangement joins TRBV5-6 to TRBJ2-4; D is possibly TRBD1 or TRBD2 (5 bases each). CDR1 and CDR2 from the germline V gene are SGHDT and YYEEEE. The CDR3 sequence is 15 residues long. Trimming left V 2 bases short and J 5 bases short, with 14 bases between. In DNA, the CDR3 is TGTGCCAGCAGCTTTTTAAGGGACGGTCAAAACATTCAGTACTTC. Residues: CASSFLRDGQNIQYF.

The J gene is TRBJ1-2, the V gene TRBV7-2; 7 nucleotides line up with TRBD1. This CDR3 is built from 17 residues. Germline V gives CDR1 SGHTA, CDR2 FQGNSA. The trim removed 4 bases at V and 4 bases at J, leaving 15 bases unmatched. Here the CDR3 DNA reads TGTGCCAGCAGCTCCCCAACCCCAGACAGGGAAGGCTATGGCTACACCTTC. Encoded protein: CASSSPTPDREGYGYTF.

The V gene is TRBV5-6, the J gene TRBJ2-3; D ambiguous. V lost 4 bases, J lost 0 bases, and 9 bases lay in between. The CDR3 has 14 residues. Per germline, CDR1 SGHDT and CDR2 YYEEEE. Written as DNA, the CDR3 is TGTGCCAGCAGCCTAGAAGGTAGCACAGATACGCAGTATTTT. Its translation: CASSLEGSTDTQYF.

The chain recombines TRBV28 with TRBJ2-1; 8 bases map to TRBD2. CDR3 size: 14 residues. Germline CDR1 MDHEN, CDR2 SYDVKM. With V trimmed by 8 bases and J by 0 bases, 3 bases remained unmatched. The CDR3 is CASVSGSSYNEQFF. CDR3 coding DNA: TGTGCCAGCGTAAGCGGGAGCTCCTACAATGAGCAGTTCTTC. Together with reference TRBV28 and TRBJ2-1, the CDR3 gives the full variable domain: DVKVTQSSRYLVKRTGEKVFLECVQDMDHENMFWYRQDPGLGLRLIYFSYDVKMKEKGDIPEGYSVSREKKERFSLILESASTNQTSMYLCASVSGSSYNEQFFGPGTRLTVL.

The chain joins TRBV7-9 to TRBJ2-1; 11 bases are shared with TRBD2. Germline CDR1 reads SEHNR; CDR2 reads FQNEAQ (reference sequence). V lost 2 bases and J lost 9; bases outside the gene matches: 6. The CDR3 has 15 residues. This CDR3 reads CASSLTSGGRREQFF. CDR3 coding DNA: TGTGCCAGCAGCTTAACTAGCGGGGGTAGACGTGAGCAGTTCTTC.

The chain carries TRBV20-1 and TRBJ2-5; 10 bases align to TRBD2. There are 13 residues in the CDR3. Germline values: CDR1 DFQATT, CDR2 SNEGSKA (reference sequence). V dropped 6 bases and J dropped 6; count of bases not matched to a gene: 7. CDR3 coding DNA: TGCAGTGCCGGAGCGGGAGGGCCAAAGACCCAGTACTTC. This translates into CSAGAGGPKTQYF.

The V call is TRBV12-3 or TRBV12-4, the J call TRBJ1-1, with 7 bases identical to TRBD1. This CDR3 comprises 15 residues. V was pared by 5 bases and J by 4 bases, with 10 bases of the junction left unmatched. The CDR3 spells CASSRQGLGITEAFF. The CDR3 DNA is TGTGCCAGCAGTCGACAGGGCCTTGGTATCACTGAAGCTTTCTTT.

The chain has TRBV9 and TRBJ2-5; possible D gene TRBD2, 6 bases. This CDR3 has 15 residues. Germline V CDR1 and CDR2: SGDLS, YYNGEE. V was pared by 0 bases and J by 1 base, with 10 bases between. The CDR3 DNA sequence: TGTGCCAGCAGCGTAGGCCAAGCGGGCCAAGAGACCCAGTACTTC. Translated, it gives CASSVGQAGQETQYF.

The chain has TRBV29-1 and TRBJ2-1; D remains ambiguous. There are 11 residues in the CDR3. The germline gives CDR1 SQVTM, CDR2 ANQGSEA. V gave up 5 bases and J gave up 5 bases, with 7 bases separating them. The DNA of the CDR3 is TGCAGCGTTCACGGCCACAATGAGCAGTTCTTC. Its protein product is CSVHGHNEQFF.

The chain is built from TRBV2 and TRBJ2-1; D perhaps matches TRBD2 (6 bases). Trimming removed 8 bases at V and 6 bases at J, with 11 bases between. This CDR3 comprises 12 residues. The germline V gene encodes CDR1 SNHLY and CDR2 FYNNEI. The CDR3 reads CASRERFNEQFF. The CDR3 DNA is TGTGCCAGCCGGGAGCGGTTCAATGAGCAGTTCTTC. The full variable domain, with the rest looked up from reference TRBV2 and TRBJ2-1, is EPEVTQTPSHQVTQMGQEVILRCVPISNHLYFYWYRQILGQKVEFLVSFYNNEISEKSEIFDDQFSVERPDGSNFTLKIRSTKLEDSAMYFCASRERFNEQFFGPGTRLTVL.